Each of the 8 T cell receptor beta chains below was sequenced from the same sample in a study of cytomegalovirus exposure and HLA in healthy donors. Both 60 Vbeta primers and 13 Jbeta primers went into the PCR. Sequencing used immunoSEQ multiplex PCR; TCRdb keeps in-frame clones, though not all of them. Here the sample spans roughly 220,000 clones, approximately 81% being singletons. The sequenced sample was PBMCs. The receptors stem from a man aged 25-45 years in good health and CMV-seronegative.

This clone has only a few counts. This chain uses TRBV4-2 with TRBJ2-7; tentatively, D is TRBD2 (6 bases). V was trimmed by 1 base and J by 2 bases, leaving 12 bases between them. Germline assignment: CDR1 LGHNA and CDR2 YNFKEQ. CDR3 length: 15 amino acids. The DNA for the CDR3 is TGTGCCAGCAGCCAAGGTACTAGCACCCCCTACGAGCAGTACTTC. It translates to CASSQGTSTPYEQYF.

J is TRBJ2-7 and V is TRBV29-1, with D perhaps matching TRBD1 (6 bases). V shed 7 bases and J shed 0 bases, with 10 bases lying between them. The CDR3 spans 12 residues. The germline V gene encodes CDR1 SQVTM and CDR2 ANQGSEA. Here the CDR3 DNA reads TGCAGCGCCAAGACAGGCTCCTACGAGCAGTACTTC. Amino acid sequence: CSAKTGSYEQYF.

This clone was seen just once. The chain carries TRBV27 and TRBJ2-7; 9 nucleotides line up with TRBD1. The CDR3 contains 14 residues. Germline lookup yields CDR1 MNHEY and CDR2 SMNVEV (reference sequence). V gave up 3 bases and J gave up 3 bases; unmatched junction bases: 3. CDR3 sequence reads: CASSFRTGVYEQYF. In DNA form, the CDR3 reads TGTGCCAGCAGTTTCAGGACAGGGGTCTACGAGCAGTACTTC.

The chain uses TRBV11-2 and TRBJ1-1; TRBD1 aligns across 7 bases. Trimming took 8 bases from V and 4 from J; bases not matched to a gene: 13. Germline V gives CDR1 SGHAT, CDR2 FQNNGV. The CDR3 loop spans 15 amino acids. The DNA of the CDR3 is TGTGCCAGCGCGCGGATAGGGGGCCGAGGCACTGAAGCTTTCTTT. It is translated as CASARIGGRGTEAFF.

To note about this clone: The CDR3 does not close with the conserved phenylalanine or tryptophan, likely indicating a read error. The chain employs TRBV13 and TRBJ1-1, with TRBD1 matching 7 bases. J gave up 7 bases and V 2 bases, and 7 bases lay outside the gene matches. The CDR3 extends over 14 amino acids. CDR1 is PRHDT and CDR2 is FYEKMQ in the germline V gene (reference sequence). The CDR3 DNA reads TGTGCCAGCAGCTTAAGGGGGCTGGAAGGTGAAGCTTTCCTT. Translation: CASSLRGLEGEAFL.

This clone appeared a few times. CDR3 coding DNA: TGCGCCAGCAGCCAAGATTGGGGACTGACAGGGCGCCAAGAGACCCAGTACTTC. This codes for CASSQDWGLTGRQETQYF. The V and J genes are TRBV4-3 and TRBJ2-5; D is possibly TRBD1 (7 bases). The germline V and J ends were trimmed by 0 bases and 1 base, with 18 bases remaining between them. Germline CDR1 LGHNA, CDR2 YSLEER. The CDR3 sequence is 18 residues long.

The table lists this clone with a few counts. One end of the junction is discordant with germline, which a read error may explain. The V and J genes are TRBV7-9 and TRBJ2-6, with D perhaps TRBD1 (5 bases). The germline V gene has CDR1 SEHNR and CDR2 FQNEAQ (reference sequence). This CDR3 comprises 14 residues. The CDR3 nucleotides are TGTGCCAGCAGTCCTCCTTCTGGGGCCAGCGTCCTGACTTTC. As protein: CASSPPSGASVLTF. The complete variable domain, with remaining parts taken from reference TRBV7-9 and TRBJ2-6, reads DTGVSQNPRHKITKRGQNVTFRCDPISEHNRLYWYRQTLGQGPEFLTYFQNEAQLEKSRLLSDRFSAERPKGSFSTLEIQRTEQGDSAMYLCASSPPSGASVLTFGAGSRLTVL.

The V and J genes are TRBV7-3 and TRBJ2-1, with 8 bases fitting TRBD2. Germline V lookup: CDR1 SGHTA, CDR2 FQGTGA. CDR3 length: 12 amino acids. J lost 11 bases, V lost 2 bases, and 2 bases had no gene match. For the CDR3, the DNA is TGTGCCAGCAGCTTATCGGGGGGGCAGCAGTTCTTC. The encoded protein is CASSLSGGQQFF.